This is a list of T cell receptor beta chains from one sample in a study of blood T cell repertoires in COVID-19. Some clones are missing from TCRdb's copy, which holds only in-frame ones; the method was immunoSEQ multiplex PCR. The sample contains 200,000 to 250,000 clones, more than 80% of which appear only once. The specimen was PBMCs or T cells enriched from blood (not recorded which). These receptor sequences come from a man aged 40-49 years who had recovered from COVID-19. CDR3s leave out the opening cysteine and the closing phenylalanine or tryptophan. The order of the fields is J gene, V gene, CDR3 protein.

>TRBJ1-3|TRBV9
ASNRGQGGIGNTIY
>TRBJ2-3|TRBV4-2
ASSQELAGADTQY
>TRBJ1-2|TRBV29-1
SAEGRGESGYT
>TRBJ1-2|TRBV5-1
ASSLVGGRNNGYT
>TRBJ1-1|TRBV2
ASNLQGGYTEAF
>TRBJ1-6|TRBV6-5
ASSYDGSSGNSPLH
>TRBJ2-1|TRBV5-1
ASRRDITGNEQF
>TRBJ1-2|TRBV5-1
ASSPQGGDYGYT
>TRBJ1-2|TRBV6-2/TRBV6-3
ASSYAGGDGYT
>TRBJ2-3|TRBV5-1
ASSPLVPGQGMSTDTQY
>TRBJ2-7|TRBV18
ASSGTSGYEQY
>TRBJ2-1|TRBV24-1
ATGQTGQSSYNEQF
>TRBJ1-1|TRBV2
ASSAPPGGTEAF
>TRBJ2-4|TRBV12-1
ASSFTDRIAKNIQY
>TRBJ1-4|TRBV28
ASLPSTNEKLF
>TRBJ1-2|TRBV10-3
AISEPDRGTVGYT
>TRBJ2-3|TRBV19
ASSIEGGTGTKDTQY
>TRBJ1-3|TRBV5-1
ASSPRPQDSGNTIY
>TRBJ2-2|TRBV2
ASSYRKAGELF
>TRBJ1-1|TRBV15
ATSSGQSNTEAF
>TRBJ2-5|TRBV5-1
ASSLLGTAQETQY
>TRBJ2-6|TRBV27
ASRPTGVRLLSGANVLT
>TRBJ2-2|TRBV7-8
ASSLNEGTLTGELF
>TRBJ2-1|TRBV4-1
ASSPPGTVYNEQF